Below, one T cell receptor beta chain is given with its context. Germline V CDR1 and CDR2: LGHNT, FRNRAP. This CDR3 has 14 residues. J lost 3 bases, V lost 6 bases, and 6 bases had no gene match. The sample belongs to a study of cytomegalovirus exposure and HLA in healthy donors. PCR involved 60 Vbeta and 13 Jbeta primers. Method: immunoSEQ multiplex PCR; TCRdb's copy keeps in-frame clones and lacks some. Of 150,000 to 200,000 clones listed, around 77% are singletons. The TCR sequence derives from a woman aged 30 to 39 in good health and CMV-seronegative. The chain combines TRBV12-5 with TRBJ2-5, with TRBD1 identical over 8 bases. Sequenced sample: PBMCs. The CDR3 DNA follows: TGTGCTAGTGGAATCTCGGACAGGGAAGAGACCCAGTACTTC. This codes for CASGISDREETQYF.